These 6 T cell receptor beta chains came from one sample sequenced in a study of T cells in Graves' hyperthyroidism and ophthalmopathy. Using RNA transcripts as the source, TCR beta CDR3 regions were amplified. An initial round of RT-PCR targeting the TCR CDR3 relied on the HTBI primer set. TCRdb used MiXCR to reprocess the multiplex PCR reads, holding one entry per CDR3 protein. The sample consists of fewer than 600,000 distinct CDR3 sequences, about an eighth of them appearing once. Sequences were obtained from blood. These TCRs come from a woman aged 18-29 years with Graves' hyperthyroidism.

This clonotype has at least ten counts. CDR3 DNA: TGTGCCAGTGGGACCCCAGGTGGTCCTCGGAACGAGCAGTACTTC. Residues: CASGTPGGPRNEQYF. V is TRBV19 and J is TRBJ2-7, with D perhaps being TRBD1 or TRBD2 (5 bases each). Trimming pared 8 bases from V and 5 bases from J, leaving 22 bases between. Germline V gene data show CDR1 as LNHDA and CDR2 as SQIVND (reference sequence). The CDR3 has 15 amino acids.

Many counts were recorded for this clonotype. The chain combines TRBV6-1 with TRBJ2-7; TRBD2 might be the D (7 bases). The V end was cut by 2 bases, the J end by 6 bases, with 14 bases between. The CDR3 contains 14 residues. Germline V gene lookup returns CDR1 MNHNS and CDR2 SASEGT. DNA for the CDR3: TGTGCCAGCAGTGAACCCACGGGGGGCCGCGAGCAGTACTTC. Protein sequence: CASSEPTGGREQYF.

Only a few counts were recorded for this clonotype. This chain joins TRBV6-1 and TRBJ1-2; D gene unclear. Germline-derived CDR1 and CDR2 are MNHNS and SASEGT. V was cut by 6 bases and J by 6 bases, with 8 bases left in between. The CDR3 contains 11 residues. In nucleotides, the CDR3 is TGTGCCAGCAGGTCCCCGGATGGCTACACCTTC. Translation: CASRSPDGYTF.

This clonotype is a singleton in its sample. The rearrangement joins TRBV20-1 to TRBJ1-6; D is undetermined. From germline, CDR1 is DFQATT and CDR2 SNEGSKA (reference sequence). CDR3 length: 13 residues. Trimming removed 4 bases at V and 10 bases at J, with 14 bases between. The CDR3, as DNA: TGCAGTGCTAATCCCGCGGGGTCGTCACCCCTCCACTTT. Encoded protein: CSANPAGSSPLHF.

The chain recombines TRBV5-4 with TRBJ2-1; TRBD2 aligns across 8 bases. Germline V gene sequence: CDR1 SGHNT, CDR2 YYREEE (reference sequence). After removal of 0 bases from V and 3 bases from J, the junction contained 2 bases not matched to a gene. The CDR3 is 15 residues long. CDR3 nucleotides: TGTGCCAGCAGCTTGGCTAGCGGGTTCTACAATGAGCAGTTCTTC. Protein: CASSLASGFYNEQFF.

In this sample, this clonotype turned up many times. As DNA, the CDR3 is TGTGCCAGTAGTATAGGCTGGAGAGGGGGGACCTACGAGCAGTACTTC. It is translated as CASSIGWRGGTYEQYF. The chain recombines TRBV19 with TRBJ2-7; D tentatively reads TRBD1 or TRBD2 (6 bases each). Deletions cut 1 base from V and 2 bases from J, with 15 bases between. The CDR3 sequence is 16 residues long. CDR1 and CDR2 (germline): LNHDA, SQIVND (reference sequence).